The clone carrying this T cell receptor (beta chain) occurred once. This sample is drawn from a study of shared T cell receptors in the human thymus. The repertoire was sequenced with immunoSEQ multiplex PCR; TCRdb's copy has only in-frame clones and lacks some. The repertoire holds hundreds of thousands of clones, approximately 87% seen once, with about 0.01% in the top ten. The CDR3 is 16 residues long. Germline V gene lookup returns CDR1 MNHEY and CDR2 SMNVEV (reference sequence). Trimming cost V 5 bases and J 3 bases; bases outside gene matches: 10. These data were also filed under a second study, of human thymus T cells. That study reports: Thymic samples were excised during corrective heart operations.

The chain carries TRBV27 and TRBJ2-7, with 10 bases fitting TRBD2. Sequencing was carried out using thymocytes. The sequence was obtained from a boy under two years old with a congenital heart defect. The CDR3 region is CASSAQLAGAFYEQYF. The CDR3, as DNA: TGTGCCAGCAGTGCCCAGCTAGCGGGAGCTTTCTACGAGCAGTACTTC.